This T cell receptor (beta chain) is drawn from a study of CD8 T cells in ankylosing spondylitis. Study-wide points: Those disease-linked clones were CD8+; they were also relatively rare in peripheral blood. Characteristic, it appeared, of ankylosing spondylitis blood was a TCR beta motif of several highly homologous variants.

The TCR beta libraries were generated through quantitative 5'-RACE incorporating molecular barcodes. TCRdb re-called the 5' RACE reads with MiXCR, one entry per CDR3 protein. In the table there are 85,000 to 100,000 distinct CDR3 sequences, 8.5% to 9% of which are singletons. V shed 2 bases and J shed 2 bases, with 15 bases lying between them. CDR3 length: 16 residues. CDR1 is SGHRS and CDR2 is YFSETQ in the germline V gene. This clonotype was counted at least ten times. The antigen remains unidentified. Sequenced input: blood, either unsorted or a sorted T cell fraction (not recorded which). The clonotype was recovered from a male donor with ankylosing spondylitis or in good health (not recorded which). J is TRBJ2-3 and V is TRBV5-1, with D unclear. The CDR3 loop reads CASSFSGVPSTDTQYF. The CDR3 bases are TGCGCCAGCAGCTTTTCTGGGGTGCCCTCCACAGATACGCAGTATTTT.